One and the same sample provided the 29 T cell receptor beta chains below, sequenced in a study of blood T cell repertoires in COVID-19. Here immunoSEQ multiplex PCR was the method, and the copy in TCRdb shows in-frame clones only, minus some. The sample carries about 49,000 clones, around 87% recorded once. The sample taken for sequencing was peripheral blood. The receptors stem from a woman of 80 years or more with COVID-19, enrolled during active disease.

The chain employs TRBV2 and TRBJ2-7; D ambiguous. The V end was cut by 2 bases, the J end by 0 bases, with 8 bases between. The CDR3 runs 14 residues. Germline CDR1 is SNHLY and CDR2 is FYNNEI. In DNA form, the CDR3 reads TGTGCCAGCAGTGAAAAGACAAACTCCTACGAGCAGTACTTC. This gives the protein CASSEKTNSYEQYF.

CDR3 amino acids: CAISDSDRGSNQPQHF. The CDR3 DNA sequence: TGTGCCATCAGTGACTCGGACAGGGGTAGCAATCAGCCCCAGCATTTT. V gene TRBV10-3 combines with J gene TRBJ1-5; 9 positions match TRBD1. The length of the CDR3 is 16 residues. Per the germline V gene, CDR1 is ENHRY and CDR2 is SYGVKD. The trim removed 3 bases at V and 0 bases at J, leaving 3 bases unmatched.

The chain combines TRBV6-5 with TRBJ2-1, with TRBD1 matching over 8 bases. The CDR3 spans 15 residues. V gave up 8 bases and J gave up 4 bases; unmatched junction bases: 10. Germline CDR1 MNHEY, CDR2 SVGAGI. The CDR3, as DNA: TGTGCCAGCGCTCCCTGGGACAGGCGTTACAATGAGCAGTTCTTC. It specifies CASAPWDRRYNEQFF.

The chain joins TRBV18 to TRBJ1-6; TRBD1 agrees at 10 bases. The CDR3 is 14 residues long. CDR1 KGHSH and CDR2 LQKENI come from the germline V gene. V lost 5 bases to trimming and J lost 8 bases; unmatched junction nucleotides: 3. The CDR3 DNA reads TGTGCCAGCTCAAGCGACAGGGGGCATTCACCCCTCCACTTT. This sequence encodes CASSSDRGHSPLHF.

This chain links TRBV30 with TRBJ2-4, with 8 bases that match TRBD2. Germline CDR1 reads GTSNPN; CDR2 reads SVGIG (reference sequence). The CDR3 is 15 amino acids. The J segment lost 5 bases and the V segment lost 3 bases, leaving 9 bases of the junction unmatched. The CDR3 sequence: CAWSIHGRVQNIQYF. Written as DNA, the CDR3 is TGTGCCTGGAGCATTCACGGGAGGGTCCAAAACATTCAGTACTTC.

This rearrangement joins TRBV29-1 to TRBJ2-5, with 7 bases aligning to TRBD1. Germline-derived CDR1 and CDR2 are SQVTM and ANQGSEA. The V and J ends lost 4 bases and 7 bases, in that order; junction bases with no gene match: 6. The CDR3 covers 12 residues. The CDR3 reads CSVGDRVGTQYF. Here the CDR3 DNA reads TGCAGCGTTGGCGACAGGGTTGGGACCCAGTACTTC.

Written as DNA, the CDR3 is TGCGCCAGCAGCTCCAACAGGGTTTCACCCCTCCACTTT. Residues: CASSSNRVSPLHF. The V gene is TRBV5-1, the J gene TRBJ1-6, with a possible D match to TRBD1 (6 bases). The CDR3 has 13 amino acids. The V end was cut by 3 bases, the J end by 9 bases, with 10 bases between. The germline V gene encodes CDR1 SGHRS and CDR2 YFSETQ.

The chain links TRBV18 to TRBJ1-1, with 8 positions matching TRBD1. The V and J ends lost 4 bases and 0 bases, in that order; junction bases with no gene match: 7. Germline V gene lookup returns CDR1 KGHSH and CDR2 LQKENI. The CDR3 has 16 residues. CDR3 region: CASSLRTGSVNTEAFF. The CDR3 DNA is TGTGCCAGCTCACTACGGACAGGGAGCGTGAACACTGAAGCTTTCTTT. Combining the CDR3 with reference TRBV18 and TRBJ1-1 gives the whole variable domain NAGVMQNPRHLVRRRGQEARLRCSPMKGHSHVYWYRQLPEEGLKFMVYLQKENIIDESGMPKERFSAEFPKEGPSILRIQQVVRGDSAAYFCASSLRTGSVNTEAFFGQGTRLTVV.

V and J are TRBV7-6 and TRBJ1-6; 7 nucleotides match TRBD1. V was pared by 1 base and J by 4 bases, with 4 bases of the junction left unmatched. Germline assignment: CDR1 SGHVS and CDR2 FNYEAQ. CDR3 size: 16 residues. CDR3 loop: CASSLERTGYNSPLHF. The CDR3 nucleotides read TGTGCCAGCAGCTTAGAACGGACAGGATATAATTCACCCCTCCACTTT.

The chain is built from TRBV5-1 and TRBJ2-2; 8 bases line up with TRBD1. The CDR3 covers 16 residues. With 7 bases clipped from V and 4 bases from J, the junction kept 12 bases outside the gene matches. Germline V CDR1 and CDR2: SGHRS, YFSETQ. CDR3 region: CASWSGQGISTGELFF. In nucleotides, the CDR3 is TGCGCCAGCTGGTCTGGACAGGGAATCTCCACCGGGGAGCTGTTTTTT.

CDR3 coding DNA: TGTGCCAGCAGCCGACAAAAAGATACGCAGTATTTT. It encodes CASSRQKDTQYF. The chain recombines TRBV13 with TRBJ2-3; D unclear. V was shortened by 5 bases and J by 5 bases, with 8 bases between the two germline ends. CDR1 and CDR2 from the germline V gene are PRHDT and FYEKMQ (reference sequence). This CDR3 has 12 residues. The full variable domain, its missing parts supplied by reference TRBV13 and TRBJ2-3, is AAGVIQSPRHLIKEKRETATLKCYPIPRHDTVYWYQQGPGQDPQFLISFYEKMQSDKGSIPDRFSAQQFSDYHSELNMSSLELGDSALYFCASSRQKDTQYFGPGTRLTVL.

The chain uses TRBV12-5 and TRBJ2-2; D is uncertain. The germline V and J ends were trimmed by 1 base and 5 bases, with 14 bases remaining between them. The germline V gene encodes CDR1 LGHNT and CDR2 FRNRAP. The CDR3 sequence is 16 residues long. CDR3 sequence: CASGLGHFEYTGELFF. In DNA form, the CDR3 reads TGTGCTAGTGGTTTGGGACATTTTGAATATACCGGGGAGCTGTTTTTT.

The chain carries TRBV5-1 and TRBJ2-2, with TRBD2 matching over 13 bases. The CDR3 totals 18 residues. Germline CDR1 and CDR2: SGHRS and YFSETQ. V was clipped by 5 bases and J by 1 base; unmatched bases: 8. CDR3 sequence (DNA): TGCGCCAGCAGACTAGGACTAGCGGGAGCGGGGAACACCGGGGAGCTGTTTTTT. This encodes CASRLGLAGAGNTGELFF.

The J gene is TRBJ2-7, the V gene TRBV28; D is ambiguous. Trimming left V 2 bases short and J 0 bases short, with 8 bases between. Germline CDR1 reads MDHEN; CDR2 reads SYDVKM. The CDR3 loop spans 14 amino acids. The chain's CDR3 is CASSLTPSSYEQYF. Written as DNA, the CDR3 is TGTGCCAGCAGTTTAACGCCGAGCTCCTACGAGCAGTACTTC.

This chain joins TRBV5-1 and TRBJ1-5, with D unresolved. From germline, CDR1 is SGHRS and CDR2 YFSETQ. V shed 2 bases and J shed 7 bases, with 10 bases lying between them. The CDR3 is 13 residues long. The CDR3 DNA reads as TGCGCCAGCAGCTTTGTCGCGGGACAGCCCCAGCATTTT. Translation: CASSFVAGQPQHF.

The rearrangement uses TRBV6-5 and TRBJ2-7; 7 bases are shared with TRBD1. CDR1 is MNHEY and CDR2 is SVGAGI in the germline V gene. J lost 3 bases, V lost 7 bases, and 6 bases had no gene match. The CDR3 has 13 residues. For the CDR3, the DNA is TGTGCCAGCAAATACAGGGGTTTCTACGAGCAGTACTTC. It codes for CASKYRGFYEQYF.

This clone showed up just a few times. The chain recombines TRBV21-1 with TRBJ1-5; the table gives TRBD1 as D, unverified against the DNA. TRBV21-1 represents a pseudogene. The CDR3 is 18 residues long. This CDR3 reads CASSKGFIDNFFRRPQHF. Here the CDR3 DNA reads TGTGCCAGCAGCAAAGGATTTATAGACAATTTTTTTCGTCGGCCCCAGCATTTT.

The chain combines TRBV18 with TRBJ1-5; 7 bases match TRBD1. This CDR3 is built from 14 residues. Germline CDR1 is KGHSH and CDR2 is LQKENI. Trimming cost V 6 bases and J 2 bases; bases outside gene matches: 4. CDR3 loop: CASSLQGGNQPQHF. The CDR3 bases are TGTGCCAGCTCCCTCCAGGGGGGCAATCAGCCCCAGCATTTT.

This clone was counted between two and nine times. The chain joins TRBV30 to TRBJ2-1; possible D gene TRBD1, 7 bases. Germline-derived CDR1 and CDR2 are GTSNPN and SVGIG (reference sequence). V shed 2 bases and J shed 6 bases, with 17 bases lying between them. The CDR3 sequence is 15 residues long. The CDR3 nucleotides are TGTGCCTGGAGTATCTCCAGGGGGGCTGCCAATGAGCAGTTCTTC. It specifies CAWSISRGAANEQFF.

The rearrangement links TRBV5-1 to TRBJ2-2; 12 nucleotides align to TRBD2. Trimming at V came to 5 bases and at J to 5 bases, leaving 4 bases not matched to a gene. The CDR3 has 15 residues. Germline CDR1 SGHRS, CDR2 YFSETQ. The DNA of the CDR3 is TGCGCCAGCAGAATTGGACTAGCGGGGACCGGGGAGCTGTTTTTT. Its translation: CASRIGLAGTGELFF.

The chain couples TRBV10-2 to TRBJ1-5; the D is unclear. The germline gives CDR1 WSHSY, CDR2 SAAADI. The CDR3 runs to 14 residues. The germline V and J ends were trimmed by 0 bases and 7 bases, with 10 bases remaining between them. The CDR3 protein is CASSESVGSQPQHF. The CDR3 bases are TGCGCCAGCAGTGAGTCAGTAGGGAGCCAGCCCCAGCATTTT.

For the CDR3, the DNA is TGTGCCAGTAGGGGTCCAACAGGTGGCACTGAAGCTTTCTTT. Translation gives CASRGPTGGTEAFF. The rearrangement joins TRBV19 to TRBJ1-1, with D possibly being TRBD1 (5 bases). V was pared by 6 bases and J by 4 bases, with 15 bases between. The germline CDR1 and CDR2 sequences are LNHDA and SQIVND (reference sequence). This CDR3 has 14 residues.

This clone was seen only a few times. This chain links TRBV3-1 (or the pseudogene TRBV3-2) with TRBJ2-5; TRBD2 agrees at 12 bases. Unmatched junction bases numbered 10, after V lost 3 bases and J lost 5 bases. From germline, CDR1 is LGHDT and CDR2 YNNKEL (reference sequence). The CDR3 consists of 17 residues. DNA of the CDR3: TGTGCCAGCAGCCAGGTCGAGCGACTAGCGGGGGTGGAGACCCAGTACTTC. It is translated as CASSQVERLAGVETQYF.

This chain links TRBV11-2 with TRBJ2-7, with 11 bases identical to TRBD2. Trimming at V came to 3 bases and at J to 3 bases, leaving 4 bases not matched to a gene. Looked up from germline, CDR1 is SGHAT and CDR2 is FQNNGV. This CDR3 is built from 15 residues. CDR3 residues: CASSFGTSGLYEQYF. The CDR3 bases are TGTGCCAGCAGCTTCGGGACTAGCGGACTCTACGAGCAGTACTTC.

This clone was found a few times. The chain recombines TRBV23-1 with TRBJ2-1, with D perhaps TRBD2 (5 bases). TRBV23-1 is flagged as an ORF with uncertain function. V lost 1 base and J 5 bases, leaving 18 bases between the germline ends. The CDR3 has 17 amino acids. The chain's CDR3 is CASSQWKCGSPDNEQFF. The CDR3 nucleotides read TGCGCCAGCAGTCAATGGAAGTGCGGGTCGCCGGACAATGAGCAGTTCTTC.

The chain uses TRBV7-2 and TRBJ1-2; 7 positions agree with TRBD1. After removal of 5 bases from V and 8 bases from J, the junction contained 5 bases not matched to a gene. Germline V gene lookup returns CDR1 SGHTA and CDR2 FQGNSA. The CDR3 consists of 12 residues. The CDR3 DNA follows: TGTGCCAGCAGCCCTCGGACAGGCGGCTACACCTTC. This sequence encodes CASSPRTGGYTF.

The chain is built from TRBV10-3 and TRBJ2-2, with D possibly matching TRBD1 (5 bases). The V and J ends lost 8 bases and 4 bases respectively, with 11 bases between them. Per the germline V gene, CDR1 is ENHRY and CDR2 is SYGVKD. The CDR3 totals 13 residues. The CDR3 coding sequence is TGTGCCATCTCATATAGGGGCACCGGGGAGCTGTTTTTT. It specifies CAISYRGTGELFF.

In nucleotides, the CDR3 is TGTGCCAGTATGGAGGAGGATGAGCAGTTCTTC. Its translation is CASMEEDEQFF. The chain carries TRBV19 and TRBJ2-1; the D gene is possibly TRBD2 (5 bases). Germline lookup yields CDR1 LNHDA and CDR2 SQIVND (reference sequence). The CDR3 runs 11 residues. Between the trimmed V and J ends, which lost 7 bases and 8 bases, there was a span of 9 bases.

V usage is TRBV20-1 and J usage is TRBJ1-2; D is perhaps TRBD1 (6 bases). Germline assignment: CDR1 DFQATT and CDR2 SNEGSKA (reference sequence). The germline V and J ends were trimmed by 3 bases and 6 bases, with 14 bases remaining between them. This CDR3 is built from 13 residues. CDR3 nucleotide sequence: TGCAGTGCTAGTCCTCCAGGGGAGAATGGCTACACCTTC. The encoded protein is CSASPPGENGYTF.